Following are 9 T cell receptor beta chains from one sample sequenced in a study of cytomegalovirus exposure and HLA in healthy donors. The PCR was carried out with 60 Vbeta primers and 13 Jbeta primers. The protocol was immunoSEQ multiplex PCR, while the TCRdb copy is restricted to in-frame clones and leaves out a portion. The sample shows tens of thousands of clones, 75% to 85% of them seen only once. Specimen: PBMCs. The receptors come from a man younger than 40 in good health and CMV-seronegative.

The chain links TRBV2 to TRBJ1-2; TRBD1 matches 8 bases. From germline, CDR1 is SNHLY and CDR2 FYNNEI. The CDR3 has 14 residues. Trimming took 6 bases from V and 4 from J; bases not matched to a gene: 7. CDR3 nucleotides: TGTGCCAGCAGGGACAGGGCGGGTGGCTATGGCTACACCTTC. It yields the protein CASRDRAGGYGYTF.

This clone appeared a few times. CDR3 protein: CASTAMGGSYEQYF. CDR3 sequence (DNA): TGTGCCAGCACCGCGATGGGGGGGTCCTACGAGCAGTACTTC. This chain links TRBV6-5 with TRBJ2-7; 7 nucleotides match TRBD2. Unmatched junction bases numbered 7, after V lost 7 bases and J lost 1 base. This CDR3 comprises 14 residues. The V gene's germline CDR1 is MNHEY and CDR2 SVGAGI.

This chain joins TRBV29-1 and TRBJ1-2; 7 bases line up with TRBD1. Trimming at V came to 3 bases and at J to 8 bases, leaving 12 bases not matched to a gene. The germline gives CDR1 SQVTM, CDR2 ANQGSEA. CDR3 length: 14 amino acids. The CDR3 bases are TGCAGCGTTGATGTGGCAGGGGGTGGGGGGGGCTACACCTTC. It yields the protein CSVDVAGGGGGYTF.

The chain combines TRBV21-1 with TRBJ2-5; TRBD1 is the table's D call, not checked against the DNA. TRBV21-1 is assigned pseudogene status. This CDR3 has 15 residues. CDR3 sequence reads: CATWDRGIRKETQYF. The DNA of the CDR3 is TGTGCCACCTGGGACAGGGGCATTCGTAAAGAGACCCAGTACTTC.

This rearrangement joins TRBV5-6 to TRBJ1-1; a weak D match, TRBD1 (6 bases). The CDR3 has 16 amino acids. The V gene's germline CDR1 is SGHDT and CDR2 YYEEEE. The ends were cut back, 4 bases at V and 1 base at J, with 17 bases in the middle. The CDR3 nucleotides are TGTGCCAGCAGCCAATATGAGGCAGGGGCGAACACTGAAGCTTTCTTT. It codes for CASSQYEAGANTEAFF.

This clone was observed once. The chain carries TRBV5-5 and TRBJ1-2; TRBD1 matches 9 bases. This CDR3 is 17 amino acids long. CDR1 and CDR2 from the germline V gene are SGHKS and YYEKEE (reference sequence). V was clipped by 3 bases and J by 3 bases; unmatched bases: 12. The CDR3 reads CASSSPIGQGQDYGYTF. CDR3 in DNA: TGTGCCAGCAGCTCCCCCATCGGACAGGGGCAGGACTATGGCTACACCTTC.

The gene calls are TRBV5-4 and TRBJ2-1; 9 bases line up with TRBD2. There are 17 residues in the CDR3. The junction had 9 bases not matched to a gene; V was cut back by 5 bases and J by 0 bases. Germline CDR1 SGHNT, CDR2 YYREEE (reference sequence). Here the CDR3 reads CASRGGRAGSSYNEQFF. The CDR3, as DNA: TGTGCCAGCAGGGGCGGGAGGGCCGGTAGCTCCTACAATGAGCAGTTCTTC.

This chain uses TRBV5-1 with TRBJ2-3; possible D gene TRBD2, 6 bases. V was clipped by 5 bases and J by 4 bases, with 11 bases between them. Looked up from germline, CDR1 is SGHRS and CDR2 is YFSETQ. The CDR3 consists of 13 residues. CDR3 sequence (DNA): TGCGCCAGCAGGGTCGGGGGTGCAGATACGCAGTATTTT. This codes for CASRVGGADTQYF.

This clone was found once. The chain joins TRBV29-1 to TRBJ2-5; TRBD2 might be the D (6 bases). The V and J ends lost 6 bases and 5 bases respectively, with 13 bases between them. The CDR3 is 12 amino acids. In germline, CDR1 is SQVTM, CDR2 ANQGSEA. CDR3 amino acids: CSVAGSGETQYF. The CDR3 DNA is TGCAGCGTGGCAGGGAGCGGGGAGACCCAGTACTTC.